The 16 T cell receptor beta chains listed next were all sequenced from one sample in a study of CD8 T cells in ankylosing spondylitis. Findings and caveats of the study: Several highly homologous variants made up a TCR beta motif that seemed to typify ankylosing spondylitis blood.

TCRdb used MiXCR to reprocess the 5' RACE reads, holding one entry per CDR3 protein. The profile covers 700,000 to 850,000 distinct CDR3 sequences, with 10% to 15% appearing a single time and just over 0.5% taken by the ten largest. These receptors have no identified antigens. The sequencing input was blood, either unsorted or a sorted T cell fraction (not recorded which). These receptors originate from a male donor with ankylosing spondylitis.

The V gene is TRBV28, the J gene TRBJ2-3; 7 nucleotides match TRBD1. CDR3 length equals 19 residues. Germline lookup yields CDR1 MDHEN and CDR2 SYDVKM. V shed 7 bases, J shed 0 bases, and the junction held 19 bases outside the gene matches. CDR3 amino acids: CASTPPPGTVDPSTDTQYF. The CDR3 region has the DNA TGTGCCAGCACACCCCCCCCCGGGACAGTAGATCCTAGCACAGATACGCAGTATTTT. Looking up the rest from reference TRBV28 and TRBJ2-3 gives the full variable domain: DVKVTQSSRYLVKRTGEKVFLECVQDMDHENMFWYRQDPGLGLRLIYFSYDVKMKEKGDIPEGYSVSREKKERFSLILESASTNQTSMYLCASTPPPGTVDPSTDTQYFGPGTRLTVL.

The chain carries TRBV6-2 or TRBV6-3 and TRBJ2-1; the D is unclear. CDR1 is MNHEY and CDR2 is SVGEGT in the germline V gene. Trimming shortened V by 6 bases and J by 4 bases, and 10 bases separated the two germline ends. CDR3 size: 13 residues. CDR3 region: CASRQLLYNEQFF. CDR3 sequence (DNA): TGTGCCAGCAGACAGCTTCTATACAATGAGCAGTTCTTC.

The table lists this clonotype with a few counts. CDR3 DNA sequence: TGTGCCAGCAGTTTATCGGGGCAACAGGAATATCAGCCCCAGCATTTT. It yields the protein CASSLSGQQEYQPQHF. This chain joins TRBV27 and TRBJ1-5, with TRBD1 as a possible D gene (5 bases). The CDR3 contains 16 residues. Germline V gene lookup returns CDR1 MNHEY and CDR2 SMNVEV (reference sequence). Trimming removed 0 bases from V and 5 bases from J, with 14 bases in between.

In this sample, this clonotype turned up many times. The chain combines TRBV6-5 with TRBJ2-1; D may be TRBD2 (5 bases). Looked up from germline, CDR1 is MNHEY and CDR2 is SVGAGI. CDR3 size: 15 residues. Between the trimmed V and J ends, which lost 0 bases and 1 base, there was a span of 7 bases. The CDR3 spells CASSYSAASYNEQFF. In DNA form, the CDR3 reads TGTGCCAGCAGTTACTCAGCGGCATCCTACAATGAGCAGTTCTTC.

This chain connects TRBV7-2 to TRBJ2-1; the match to TRBD2 covers 11 bases. Looked up from germline, CDR1 is SGHTA and CDR2 is FQGNSA. CDR3 length: 16 amino acids. The trim removed 4 bases at V and 6 bases at J, leaving 8 bases unmatched. The CDR3 here is CASSSQTTSGINEQFF. In DNA, the CDR3 is TGTGCCAGCAGCTCCCAGACGACTAGCGGGATCAATGAGCAGTTCTTC. Based on the CDR3 plus reference TRBV7-2 and TRBJ2-1, the full variable domain is GAGVSQSPSNKVTEKGKDVELRCDPISGHTALYWYRQSLGQGLEFLIYFQGNSAPDKSGLPSDRFSAERTGGSVSTLTIQRTQQEDSAVYLCASSSQTTSGINEQFFGPGTRLTVL.

Ten or more counts support this clonotype. The chain employs TRBV7-9 and TRBJ2-1, with TRBD1 as a possible D gene (5 bases). The CDR3 has 17 amino acids. Germline V CDR1 and CDR2: SEHNR, FQNEAQ (reference sequence). V lost 7 bases to trimming and J lost 8 bases, with 27 bases between them. CDR3 nucleotide sequence: TGTGCCAGCAATAATCCTCCGGGCGCCTCGAAAGGGGATGAGCAGTTCTTC. It codes for CASNNPPGASKGDEQFF.

The V and J genes are TRBV20-1 and TRBJ2-7, with TRBD1 identical over 10 bases. The CDR3 sequence is 14 residues long. Losses at the gene ends were 5 bases for V and 3 bases for J; bases not matched to a gene: 7. Germline CDR1 is DFQATT and CDR2 is SNEGSKA (reference sequence). The CDR3 DNA reads as TGCAGTGCTGACCCCGGGACAGGGGTCTACGAGCAGTACTTC. Translated: CSADPGTGVYEQYF.

This clonotype was observed a few times. The V and J genes are TRBV29-1 and TRBJ2-7; TRBD1 agrees at 7 bases. J was trimmed by 3 bases and V by 6 bases; bases with no gene match: 8. This CDR3 has 13 amino acids. Germline CDR1 SQVTM, CDR2 ANQGSEA. The DNA for the CDR3 is TGCAGCGTGGATACCTGGGACAGCTACGAGCAGTACTTC. The encoded protein is CSVDTWDSYEQYF.

The rearrangement joins TRBV28 to TRBJ2-1; TRBD2 agrees at 9 bases. Germline lookup yields CDR1 MDHEN and CDR2 SYDVKM. V dropped 5 bases and J dropped 7; count of bases not matched to a gene: 12. This CDR3 comprises 16 residues. The chain's CDR3 is CASSPYYARGGNEQFF. The CDR3 DNA reads TGTGCCAGCAGTCCATATTACGCGCGGGGGGGAAATGAGCAGTTCTTC.

The genes are TRBV5-1 and TRBJ2-1; D uncertain. The CDR3 extends over 13 amino acids. Germline V gene lookup returns CDR1 SGHRS and CDR2 YFSETQ. Trimming removed 1 base at V and 8 bases at J, with 10 bases between. The CDR3 sequence: CASSLWAVDEQFF. For the CDR3, the DNA is TGCGCCAGCAGCTTGTGGGCGGTTGATGAGCAGTTCTTC.

This clonotype was seen more than once but under ten times. V and J are TRBV10-1 and TRBJ2-2; 7 bases align to TRBD2. CDR1 WNHNN and CDR2 SYGVQD come from the germline V gene (reference sequence). J gave up 0 bases and V 3 bases, and 4 bases lay outside the gene matches. CDR3 size: 16 residues. CDR3 DNA sequence: TGCGCCAGCAGTGATGCCAGCGGGGCGAACACCGGGGAGCTGTTTTTT. Protein: CASSDASGANTGELFF.

This clonotype was counted only a few times. The chain recombines TRBV11-2 with TRBJ2-2, with a weak D call TRBD1 (6 bases). This CDR3 contains 17 residues. CDR1 is SGHAT and CDR2 is FQNNGV in the germline V gene. The ends were cut back, 6 bases at V and 3 bases at J, with 20 bases in the middle. CDR3 nucleotides: TGTGCCAGCAGTCGGGTGGCAGGGGTTACCTACACCGGGGAGCTGTTTTTT. It is translated as CASSRVAGVTYTGELFF.

This clonotype was seen only a few times. The rearrangement uses TRBV20-1 and TRBJ1-1, with 12 bases that match TRBD1. The germline gives CDR1 DFQATT, CDR2 SNEGSKA (reference sequence). This CDR3 has 13 residues. With V trimmed by 2 bases and J by 10 bases, 5 bases remained unmatched. The CDR3 DNA follows: TGCAGTGCTAGACCGGGACAGGGGGCGAGAGCTTTCTTT. Its translation: CSARPGQGARAFF.

The chain links TRBV7-2 to TRBJ1-1, with D perhaps matching TRBD1 (5 bases). The CDR3 runs 16 residues. Germline CDR1 and CDR2: SGHTA and FQGNSA. Trimming shortened V by 0 bases and J by 4 bases, and 15 bases separated the two germline ends. CDR3 loop: CASSLASGGVRTEAFF. The CDR3 region has the DNA TGTGCCAGCAGCTTAGCGTCAGGAGGGGTTCGCACTGAAGCTTTCTTT.

This clonotype appeared a few times. V gene TRBV5-1 combines with J gene TRBJ1-3; TRBD1 is a possible D gene (5 bases). Germline CDR1 is SGHRS and CDR2 is YFSETQ. V lost 3 bases to trimming and J lost 0 bases, with 10 bases between them. The CDR3 is 15 residues long. This chain's CDR3 is CASSWGPGSGNTIYF. CDR3 DNA sequence: TGCGCCAGCAGCTGGGGACCGGGCTCTGGAAACACCATATATTTT.

This clonotype was detected ten times or more. The chain has TRBV20-1 and TRBJ1-2; no reliable D call. The CDR3 loop spans 16 amino acids. The V gene lost 6 bases and the J gene lost 6 bases, with 26 bases spanning the gap. From germline, CDR1 is DFQATT and CDR2 SNEGSKA (reference sequence). CDR3 nucleotide sequence: TGCAGTGCCCCTCTCACAAGTCGGTTAAGGATGGATGGCTACACCTTC. Amino acid sequence: CSAPLTSRLRMDGYTF.